A selection of T cell receptor beta chains follows, all from one sample in a study of technical replicates of blood from four donors. The method was immunoSEQ multiplex PCR; TCRdb's version includes in-frame clones alone and lacks a portion of them. The sample contains some 75,000 clones, about 96% of which appear only once. Sequenced material: T cells isolated from PBMCs. The receptors shown here come from a human donor in good health. Each CDR3 is given with its conserved first and last residue. A D gene is named only where the DNA matches it firmly. Size tells how often a clone was seen (once, few, many) or the class of an expanded clone, and some rows leave it out.

once	TRBD1	TRBJ1-5	TRBV5-1	CASSSGTGGQPQHF	TGCGCCAGCAGCTCCGGGACAGGGGGCCAGCCCCAGCATTTT
.	TRBD2	TRBJ2-1	TRBV4-1	CASSQDPRYSGRYNEQFF	TGCGCCAGCAGCCAAGATCCGAGGTATAGCGGGAGATACAATGAGCAGTTCTTC
.	.	TRBJ2-1	TRBV7-3	CASSPGSGGWMGEQFF	TGTGCCAGCAGCCCAGGTAGCGGAGGCTGGATGGGTGAGCAGTTCTTC
.	.	TRBJ1-2	TRBV27	CASSLYPSNYGYTF	TGTGCCAGCAGTTTATATCCATCTAACTATGGCTACACCTTC
.	TRBD1	TRBJ2-3	TRBV5-1	CASSPGQPSTDTQYF	TGCGCCAGCAGCCCGGGACAGCCCAGCACAGATACGCAGTATTTT
.	TRBD2	TRBJ2-6	TRBV19	CASRRVGLAGVRGANVLTF	TGTGCCAGTAGGCGGGTGGGGCTAGCGGGAGTAAGGGGGGCCAACGTCCTGACTTTC
.	TRBD1	TRBJ1-2	TRBV28	CASSTGGYYGYTF	TGTGCCAGCTCTACAGGGGGCTACTATGGCTACACCTTC
.	.	TRBJ2-1	TRBV4-2	CASSQDRDNEQFF	TGTGCCAGCAGCCAAGATCGCGACAATGAGCAGTTCTTC
.	.	TRBJ1-5	TRBV19	CASDDRGQPQHF	TGTGCCAGTGATGACAGAGGACAGCCCCAGCATTTT
.	.	TRBJ2-7	TRBV28	CASSLSLLDYEQYF	TGTGCCAGCAGTTTATCCCTACTAGACTACGAGCAGTACTTC
.	.	TRBJ2-3	TRBV29-1	CSVEGAGLGYTQYF	TGCAGCGTTGAAGGGGCAGGACTGGGCTATACGCAGTATTTT
.	.	TRBJ1-1	TRBV19	CASNNRGMTNTEAFF	TGTGCCAGTAATAATAGGGGGATGACGAACACTGAAGCTTTCTTT
.	.	TRBJ1-1	TRBV25-1	CASSDSTGLGTEAFF	TGTGCCAGCAGTGATTCGACCGGGTTGGGCACTGAAGCTTTCTTT
.	TRBD2	TRBJ2-1	TRBV6-5	CAVASGRGGYNEQFF	TGTGCGGTGGCTAGCGGGAGGGGAGGCTACAATGAGCAGTTCTTC